Sequencing of this T cell receptor beta chain was carried out in a study of blood T cells in healthy people across ages. Study-level results: Possibly, changes in expanded clonotypes were confounded because donor CMV status was unknown.

Primed by a sample-barcoded 5' primer and a J-beta primer mix, a second PCR proceeded for about 6 to 11 cycles. Via MiXCR, TCRdb re-called the 5' RACE reads, giving one row per CDR3 protein. The profile shows more than 750,000 distinct CDR3 sequences, 25% to 30% of them singletons. This clonotype was seen only a few times. Its antigen is not known. These same records also appear under a second study, on T cells of mothers and their children.

The sequenced material came from blood. This receptor was taken from a middle-aged woman in good health.

The CDR3 DNA follows: TGTGCCAGCTCACCACCGTCCCTCTACGAGCAGTACTTC. As protein: CASSPPSLYEQYF. The J gene is TRBJ2-7, the V gene TRBV18; no firm D call. The V end lost 0 bases, the J end lost 3 bases, and 6 bases lay between the germline ends. CDR1 KGHSH and CDR2 LQKENI come from the germline V gene. The CDR3 totals 13 residues.